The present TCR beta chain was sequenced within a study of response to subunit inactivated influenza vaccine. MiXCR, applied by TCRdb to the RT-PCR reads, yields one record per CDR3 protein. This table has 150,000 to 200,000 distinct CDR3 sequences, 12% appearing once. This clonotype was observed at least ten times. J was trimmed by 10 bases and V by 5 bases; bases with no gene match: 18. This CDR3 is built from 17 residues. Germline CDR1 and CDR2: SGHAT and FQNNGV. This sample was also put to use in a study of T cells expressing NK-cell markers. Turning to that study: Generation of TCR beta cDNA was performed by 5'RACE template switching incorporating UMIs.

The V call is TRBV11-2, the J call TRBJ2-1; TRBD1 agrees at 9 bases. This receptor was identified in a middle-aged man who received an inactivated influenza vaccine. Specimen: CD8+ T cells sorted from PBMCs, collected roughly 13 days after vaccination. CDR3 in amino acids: CASSPSNNRDRAWEQFF. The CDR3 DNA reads TGTGCCAGCAGCCCATCGAATAACCGGGACAGGGCATGGGAGCAGTTCTTC.